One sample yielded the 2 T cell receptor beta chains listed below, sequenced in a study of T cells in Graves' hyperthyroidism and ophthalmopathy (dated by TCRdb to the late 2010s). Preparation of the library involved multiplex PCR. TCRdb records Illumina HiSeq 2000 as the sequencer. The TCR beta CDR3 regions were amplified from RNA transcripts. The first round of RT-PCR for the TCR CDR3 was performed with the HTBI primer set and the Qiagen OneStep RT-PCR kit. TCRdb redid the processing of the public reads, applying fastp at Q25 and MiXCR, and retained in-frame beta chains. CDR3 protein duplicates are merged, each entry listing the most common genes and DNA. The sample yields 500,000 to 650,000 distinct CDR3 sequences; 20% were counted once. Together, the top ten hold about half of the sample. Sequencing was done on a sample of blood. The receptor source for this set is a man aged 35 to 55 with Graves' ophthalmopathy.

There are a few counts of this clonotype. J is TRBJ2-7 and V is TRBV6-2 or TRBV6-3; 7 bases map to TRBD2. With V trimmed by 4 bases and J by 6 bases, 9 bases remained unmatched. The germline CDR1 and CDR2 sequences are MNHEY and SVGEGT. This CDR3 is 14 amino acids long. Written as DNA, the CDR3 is TGTGCCAGCAGTTCCGGGACTACCCCAGGCGAGCAGTACTTC. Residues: CASSSGTTPGEQYF.

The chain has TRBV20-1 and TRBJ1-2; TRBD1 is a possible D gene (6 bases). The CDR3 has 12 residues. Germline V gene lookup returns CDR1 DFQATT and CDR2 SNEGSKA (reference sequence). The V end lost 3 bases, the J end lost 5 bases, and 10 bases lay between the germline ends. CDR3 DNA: TGCAGTGCTAGTCCCGGGACATATGGCTACACCTTC. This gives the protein CSASPGTYGYTF.